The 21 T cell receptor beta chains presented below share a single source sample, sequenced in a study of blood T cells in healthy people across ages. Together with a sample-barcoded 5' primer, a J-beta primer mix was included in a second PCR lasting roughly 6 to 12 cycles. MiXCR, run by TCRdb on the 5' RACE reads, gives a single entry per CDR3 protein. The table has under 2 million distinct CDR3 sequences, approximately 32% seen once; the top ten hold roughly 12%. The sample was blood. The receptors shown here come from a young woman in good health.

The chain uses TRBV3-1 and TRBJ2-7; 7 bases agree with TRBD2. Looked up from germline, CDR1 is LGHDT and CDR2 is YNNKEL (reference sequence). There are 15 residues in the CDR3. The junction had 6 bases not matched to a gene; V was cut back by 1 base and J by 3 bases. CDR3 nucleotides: TGTGCCAGCAGCCAAGGGGGGGGACTGGTCTACGAGCAGTACTTC. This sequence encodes CASSQGGGLVYEQYF.

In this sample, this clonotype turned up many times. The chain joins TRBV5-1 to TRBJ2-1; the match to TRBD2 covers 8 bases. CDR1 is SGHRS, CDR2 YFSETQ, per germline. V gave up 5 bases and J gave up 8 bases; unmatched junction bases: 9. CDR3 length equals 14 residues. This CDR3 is CASSGTSSFHEQFF. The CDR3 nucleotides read TGCGCCAGCAGTGGGACTAGTTCTTTCCATGAGCAGTTCTTC.

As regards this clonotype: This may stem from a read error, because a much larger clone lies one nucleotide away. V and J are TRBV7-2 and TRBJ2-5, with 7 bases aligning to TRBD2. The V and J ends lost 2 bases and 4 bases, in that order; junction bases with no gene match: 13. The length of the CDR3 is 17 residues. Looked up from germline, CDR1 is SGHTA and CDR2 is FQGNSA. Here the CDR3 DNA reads TGTGCCAGCAGCTTAAGAGGGGAGGGCCGAAATCGAGAGACCCAGTACTTC. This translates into CASSLRGEGRNRETQYF.

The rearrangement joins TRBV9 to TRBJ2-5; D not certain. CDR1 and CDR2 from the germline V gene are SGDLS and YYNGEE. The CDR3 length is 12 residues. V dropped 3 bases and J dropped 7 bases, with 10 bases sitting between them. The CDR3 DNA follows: TGTGCCAGCAGCGAAAGGACGGGGACCCAGTACTTC. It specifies CASSERTGTQYF.

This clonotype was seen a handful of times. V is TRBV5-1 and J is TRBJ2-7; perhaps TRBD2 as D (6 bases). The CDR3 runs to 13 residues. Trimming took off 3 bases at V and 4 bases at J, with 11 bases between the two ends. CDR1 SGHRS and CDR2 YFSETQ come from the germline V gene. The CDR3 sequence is CASSWGDQYEQYF. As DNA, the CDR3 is TGCGCCAGCAGCTGGGGGGACCAGTACGAGCAGTACTTC.

The CDR3 nucleotides read TGTGCCAGCAGCTTAAGTAGCGGCCCCCAAGAGACCCAGTTCTTC. It encodes CASSLSSGPQETQFF. The genes are TRBV7-3 and TRBJ2-5; maybe TRBD2 (6 bases). The DNA end is a closer match to TRBJ2-1, so the J assignment may be wrong. The CDR3 has 15 residues. Germline V gene data show CDR1 as SGHTA and CDR2 as FQGTGA.

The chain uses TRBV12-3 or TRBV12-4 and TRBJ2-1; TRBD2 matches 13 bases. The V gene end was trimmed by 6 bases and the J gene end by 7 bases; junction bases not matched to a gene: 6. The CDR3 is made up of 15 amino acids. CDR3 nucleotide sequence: TGTGCCAGCAGGGCCGGGACTAGCGGGGTAAATGAGCAGTTCTTC. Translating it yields CASRAGTSGVNEQFF.

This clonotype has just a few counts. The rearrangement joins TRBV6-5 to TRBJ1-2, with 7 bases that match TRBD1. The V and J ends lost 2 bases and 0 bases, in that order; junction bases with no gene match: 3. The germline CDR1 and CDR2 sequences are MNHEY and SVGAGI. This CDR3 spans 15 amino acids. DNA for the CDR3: TGTGCCAGCAGTTACCAGGGGACAGCTAACTATGGCTACACCTTC. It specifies CASSYQGTANYGYTF.

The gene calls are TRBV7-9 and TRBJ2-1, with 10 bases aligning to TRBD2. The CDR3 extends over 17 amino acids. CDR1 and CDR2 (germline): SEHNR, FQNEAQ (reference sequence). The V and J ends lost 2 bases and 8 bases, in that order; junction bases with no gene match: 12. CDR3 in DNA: TGTGCCAGCAGCTTAAAACTAGCGGGAATCCAAGGCGATGAGCAGTTCTTC. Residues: CASSLKLAGIQGDEQFF.

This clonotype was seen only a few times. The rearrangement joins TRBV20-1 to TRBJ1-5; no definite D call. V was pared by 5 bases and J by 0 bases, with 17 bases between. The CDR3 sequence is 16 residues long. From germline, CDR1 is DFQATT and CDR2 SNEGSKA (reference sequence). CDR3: CSARLMTAYSNQPQHF. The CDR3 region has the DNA TGCAGTGCTCGCCTAATGACGGCATATAGCAATCAGCCCCAGCATTTT.

Here the CDR3 DNA reads TGTGCCAGCTCACCAGGTCATGGGGGCTACGAGCAGTACTTC. Its translation is CASSPGHGGYEQYF. The chain combines TRBV18 with TRBJ2-7; either TRBD1 or TRBD2 may fit D (5 bases each). The CDR3 length is 14 residues. V lost 2 bases and J lost 3, with 11 bases in between. Germline V gene sequence: CDR1 KGHSH, CDR2 LQKENI.

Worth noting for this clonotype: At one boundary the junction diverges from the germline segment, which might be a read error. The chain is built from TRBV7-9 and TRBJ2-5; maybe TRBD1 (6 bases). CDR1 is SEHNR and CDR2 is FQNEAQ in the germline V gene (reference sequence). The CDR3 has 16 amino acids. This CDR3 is CVSSLPNPTPGETRYF. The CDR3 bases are TGTGTCAGCAGCTTACCCAACCCAACCCCAGGGGAGACCCGGTACTTC.

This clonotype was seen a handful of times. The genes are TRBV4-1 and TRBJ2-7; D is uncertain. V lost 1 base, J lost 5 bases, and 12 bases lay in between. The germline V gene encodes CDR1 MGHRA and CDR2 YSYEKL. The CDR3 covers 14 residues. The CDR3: CASSQVSDRDEQYF. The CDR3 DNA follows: TGCGCCAGCAGCCAAGTCTCCGACCGGGACGAGCAGTACTTC.

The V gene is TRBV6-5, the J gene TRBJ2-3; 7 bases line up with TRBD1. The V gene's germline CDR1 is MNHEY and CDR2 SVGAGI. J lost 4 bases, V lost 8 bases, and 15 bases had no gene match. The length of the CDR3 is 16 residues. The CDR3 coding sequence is TGTGCCAGCGGAAGAGGCCGGACAGGTCTGGCAGATACGCAGTATTTT. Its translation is CASGRGRTGLADTQYF.

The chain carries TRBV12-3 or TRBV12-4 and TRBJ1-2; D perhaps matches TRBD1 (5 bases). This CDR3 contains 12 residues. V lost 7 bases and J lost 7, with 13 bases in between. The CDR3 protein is CASTLGEGGYTF. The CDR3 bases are TGTGCCAGCACCTTGGGGGAGGGTGGCTACACCTTC.

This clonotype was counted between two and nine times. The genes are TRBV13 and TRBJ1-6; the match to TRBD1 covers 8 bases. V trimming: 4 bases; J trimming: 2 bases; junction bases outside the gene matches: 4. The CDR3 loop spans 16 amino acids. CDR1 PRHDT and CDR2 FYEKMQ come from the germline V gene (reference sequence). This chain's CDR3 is CASSSGGRTYNSPLHF. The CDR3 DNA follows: TGTGCCAGCAGCTCAGGGGGCCGGACCTATAATTCACCCCTCCACTTT.

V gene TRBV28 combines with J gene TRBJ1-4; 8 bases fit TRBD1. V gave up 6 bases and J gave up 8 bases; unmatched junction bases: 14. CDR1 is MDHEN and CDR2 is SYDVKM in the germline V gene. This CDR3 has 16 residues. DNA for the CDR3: TGTGCCAGCAGCCCAAACACAGGGGGATCAAGAGAAAAACTGTTTTTT. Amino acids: CASSPNTGGSREKLFF.

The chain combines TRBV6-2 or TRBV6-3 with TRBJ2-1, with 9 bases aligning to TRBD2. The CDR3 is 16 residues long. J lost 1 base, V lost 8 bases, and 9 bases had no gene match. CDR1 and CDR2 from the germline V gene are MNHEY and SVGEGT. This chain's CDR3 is CASVLSGSGSYNEQFF. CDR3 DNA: TGTGCCAGCGTCCTTAGCGGGAGTGGGTCCTACAATGAGCAGTTCTTC.

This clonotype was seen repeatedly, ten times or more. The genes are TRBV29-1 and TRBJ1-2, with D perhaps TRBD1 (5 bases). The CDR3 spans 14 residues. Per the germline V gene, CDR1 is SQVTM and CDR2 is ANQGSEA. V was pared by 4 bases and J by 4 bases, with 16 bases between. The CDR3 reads CSVGLTGGVYGYTF. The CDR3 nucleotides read TGCAGCGTTGGACTCACTGGAGGGGTCTATGGCTACACCTTC.

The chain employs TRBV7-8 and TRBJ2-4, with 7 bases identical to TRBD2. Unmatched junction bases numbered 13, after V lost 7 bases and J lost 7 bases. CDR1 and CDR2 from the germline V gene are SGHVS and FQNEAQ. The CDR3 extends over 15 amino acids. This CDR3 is CASTQTSPPSNIQYF. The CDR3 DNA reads TGTGCCAGCACTCAGACTAGCCCCCCTTCGAACATTCAGTACTTC.

CDR3 sequence reads: CASGLGLAGDHTQYF. The CDR3 region has the DNA TGTGCCAGCGGATTAGGACTAGCGGGAGACCATACGCAGTATTTT. The chain joins TRBV27 to TRBJ2-3; TRBD2 matches 13 bases. Germline V gives CDR1 MNHEY, CDR2 SMNVEV (reference sequence). The CDR3 length is 15 residues. V lost 8 bases and J lost 7; bases outside the gene matches: 9.